One T cell receptor (beta chain) is described in this entry. The data originate from a study of blood T cells in healthy people across ages. Primers used in a second PCR of about 7 to 12 cycles were a sample-barcoded 5' primer and a J-beta primer mix. TCRdb reprocessed the 5' RACE reads via MiXCR and lists one record per CDR3 protein. The data hold about 1.4 million distinct CDR3 sequences, with 59% observed a single time. The CDR3 consists of 14 residues. Germline V lookup: CDR1 SGHVS, CDR2 FQNEAQ. V was clipped by 6 bases and J by 4 bases, with 14 bases between them. Healthy Russian Caucasian donors spanned ages roughly 6 to 90 years.

The chain recombines TRBV7-8 with TRBJ2-3; TRBD1 might be the D (5 bases). This clonotype was sampled from a man between 18 and 35 years old in good health. The sample taken for sequencing was blood. The CDR3 region has the DNA TGTGCCAGCAGTTTACGCAGGGTCCCAGATACGCAGTATTTT. It is translated as CASSLRRVPDTQYF.